A selection of T cell receptor beta chains follows, all from one sample in a study of regulatory T cells in long-lasting Graves disease. MiXCR, run by TCRdb on the multiplex PCR reads, gives a single entry per CDR3 protein. The data show approximately 560,000 distinct CDR3 sequences, 15% to 20% seen once. These same records also appear under a second study, on T cells in Graves' hyperthyroidism and ophthalmopathy.

Here the sequenced sample was peripheral blood mononuclear cells (PBMCs), taken at new diagnosis, from a patient treated with antithyroid drugs. These receptors were taken from a man between 18 and 29 years old with Graves disease. The CDR3 runs from the conserved cysteine through the conserved F or W. D genes are given only for firm matches. Size tells how often a clone was seen (once, few, many) or the class of an expanded clone, and some rows leave it out.

many,TRBV24-1,.,TRBJ1-1,TGTGCCACCAGTGATAGGGTACTTGGGGGTGAAGCTTTCTTT,CATSDRVLGGEAFF
few,TRBV7-7,TRBD2,TRBJ2-5,TGTGCTAGCAGCTTGGGGTTAGCGGGAGGTAGCCAAGAGACCCAGTACTTC,CASSLGLAGGSQETQYF
many,TRBV28,.,TRBJ1-1,TGTGCCAGCAGTTTGGGTCACACTGAAGCTTTCTTT,CASSLGHTEAFF
few,TRBV2,TRBD2,TRBJ2-2,TGTGCCAGCAGGGAGTCGGGGGGGGCCGGGGAGCTGTTTTTT,CASRESGGAGELFF
many,TRBV20-1,.,TRBJ2-3,TGCAGTGCTAGAAAAGCGCCGAGCACAGATACGCAGTATTTT,CSARKAPSTDTQYF
.,TRBV3-1,.,TRBJ1-3,TGTGCCAGCAGCCAATCTGGGGCTGGAAACACCATATATTTT,CASSQSGAGNTIYF
.,TRBV11-2,.,TRBJ2-7,TGTGCCAGCAGCTTAGGATCAGTCTACGAGCAGTACTTC,CASSLGSVYEQYF
few,TRBV25-1,TRBD1,TRBJ1-4,TGTGCCAGCAGTTTCCGGACAGGCGAAAAACTGTTTTTT,CASSFRTGEKLFF
few,TRBV20-1,.,TRBJ2-2,TGCAGTGCTAGACACGGTGGGGGGATGGCCGGGGAGCTGTTTTTT,CSARHGGGMAGELFF
.,TRBV20-1,.,TRBJ1-6,TGCAGTGCTAGTTCGGGGGGCGACTATAATTCACCCCTCCACTTT,CSASSGGDYNSPLHF
few,TRBV5-1,.,TRBJ2-1,TGCGCCAGCAGCATAGACAGGAGCTCCTACGATGAGCAGTTCTTC,CASSIDRSSYDEQFF
many,TRBV2,.,TRBJ2-5,TGTGCCAGCAGTGAAGAAGAAGGGGGGTTGAGGGAGACCCAGTACTTC,CASSEEEGGLRETQYF
many,TRBV2,TRBD2,TRBJ2-1,TGTGCCAGCCAGGGCGGAACTAGCGGGAGAAGCGAGCAGTTCTTC,CASQGGTSGRSEQFF
many,TRBV28,.,TRBJ1-5,TGTGCCAGCACCCCATCAAGGTATCAGCCCCAGCATTTT,CASTPSRYQPQHF
many,TRBV7-2,.,TRBJ1-6,TGTGCCAGCAGCTTCGCTGGTACAGGGTCGAGCTCCTATAATTCACCCCTCCACTTT,CASSFAGTGSSSYNSPLHF
.,TRBV5-1,.,TRBJ2-7,TGCGCCAGCAGCGCCAGCGCGGCGCCGGGGTTCGAGCAGTACTTC,CASSASAAPGFEQYF
.,TRBV18,.,TRBJ1-5,TGTGCCAGCTCACCACCGCTGGGGGTTGGGGACCAGTCCCAGCATTTT,CASSPPLGVGDQSQHF
.,TRBV14,TRBD1,TRBJ2-7,TGTGCCAGCAGGTGTTCCGGGACAGGGGCTCTCATCGGGAGTGTATACGAGCAGTACTTC,CASRCSGTGALIGSVYEQYF
many,TRBV13,.,TRBJ2-5,TGTGCCAGCAGCTACGACAGCTCCAGGGAGACCCAGTACTTC,CASSYDSSRETQYF
few,TRBV6-2/TRBV6-3,.,TRBJ1-3,TGTGCCAGCATGTCAGGTGGAAACACCATATATTTT,CASMSGGNTIYF
.,TRBV27,TRBD2,TRBJ2-3,TGTGCCAGCAGCCGGGGACTAGCGGGAGGGTTGGCAGATACGCAGTATTTT,CASSRGLAGGLADTQYF
few,TRBV25-1,.,TRBJ2-5,TGTGCCAGCAGTGAGCTGACGGGCCCAGGGTACTTC,CASSELTGPGYF
.,TRBV12-5,TRBD1,TRBJ2-7,TGTGCTAGTGGTGGACAGGTGATGGGGTCCGAGCAGTACTTC,CASGGQVMGSEQYF
.,TRBV20-1,.,TRBJ2-1,TGCAGTGCTAGAGATCCAGTAGGAATCTCCTACGATGAGCAGTTCTTC,CSARDPVGISYDEQFF
few,TRBV7-9,TRBD1,TRBJ1-1,TGTGCCAGCAGAATTGACAGGGAGTTGTGGACTGAAGCTTTCTTT,CASRIDRELWTEAFF
many,TRBV5-1,.,TRBJ2-7,TGCGCCAGCAGCTTGTACCCAGGGGACTACTACGAGCAGTACTTC,CASSLYPGDYYEQYF
.,TRBV5-1,TRBD1,TRBJ2-7,TGCGCCAGCAGCTTGAGGGGGACAGGCCTCTACGAGCAGTACTTC,CASSLRGTGLYEQYF
few,TRBV29-1,.,TRBJ1-1,TGCAGCGTTGTGGGGGTTGGCGGGGGCAACACTGAAGCTTTCTTT,CSVVGVGGGNTEAFF
few,TRBV14,.,TRBJ1-1,TGTGCCAGCAGCCCCGCCCGTGTCACTGAAGCTTTCTTT,CASSPARVTEAFF
many,TRBV7-2,TRBD2,TRBJ2-5,TGTGCCAGCACGGGCGGGAGGGATCGCCAAGAGACCCAGTACTTC,CASTGGRDRQETQYF
many,TRBV6-1,.,TRBJ1-2,TGTGCCAGCAAGGGCCTTCTTGCATGGGGCTACACCTTC,CASKGLLAWGYTF
many,TRBV12-3/TRBV12-4,.,TRBJ2-7,TGTGCCAGCAGTTTGGGTGGACCTAGAGAGCAGTACTTC,CASSLGGPREQYF